The 3 T cell receptor beta chains listed next were all sequenced from one sample in a study of patients and donors after allogeneic stem cell transplantation. TCRdb ran MiXCR on the RT-PCR reads and lists one entry per CDR3 protein. The table has approximately 200,000 distinct CDR3 sequences, roughly 40% seen once. Sequencing was carried out using blood, either unsorted or a sorted T cell fraction (not recorded which). The receptors come from a human donor who was either an allogeneic HSCT recipient or a stem cell or donor lymphocyte infusion donor (not recorded which). It is not recorded whose cells these are; they may come from a transplant donor.

This sequence joins TRBV4-2 and TRBJ2-7, with 8 bases matching TRBD2. Trimming cost V 1 base and J 3 bases; bases outside gene matches: 5. The CDR3 contains 15 residues. Germline CDR1 reads LGHNA; CDR2 reads YNFKEQ. CDR3 coding DNA: TGTGCCAGCAGCCAAGGCGTCCGGGAGGGCTACGAGCAGTACTTC. As protein: CASSQGVREGYEQYF.

This clonotype was counted at least ten times. The chain is built from TRBV12-3 or TRBV12-4 and TRBJ1-1; possible D gene TRBD1, 6 bases. The V and J ends lost 5 bases and 3 bases respectively, with 16 bases between them. The CDR3 consists of 15 residues. The CDR3 loop is CASSNTGNGDTEAFF. The DNA of the CDR3 is TGTGCCAGCAGTAACACAGGGAATGGGGACACTGAAGCTTTCTTT.

V gene TRBV7-9 combines with J gene TRBJ2-5; D is unclear. The CDR3 is 16 amino acids. In germline, CDR1 is SEHNR, CDR2 FQNEAQ (reference sequence). V dropped 3 bases and J dropped 0 bases, with 14 bases sitting between them. The CDR3 reads CASSFIRVQDQETQYF. The CDR3 DNA is TGTGCCAGCAGCTTTATAAGGGTGCAGGACCAAGAGACCCAGTACTTC.